This TCR beta chain was observed in a study of blood T cell repertoires in COVID-19. Seattle patients were enrolled during active infection and followed longitudinally. In the study's own analysis: Using reference gene primer amplification, nucleated cell counts were estimated. The protocol was immunoSEQ multiplex PCR, while the TCRdb copy is restricted to in-frame clones and leaves out a portion. The D gene and trimming were derived from the DNA, and the V and J assignments and clone size from that table. The sample yields some 250,000 clones, around nine tenths seen once. Material for sequencing was peripheral blood. The TCR sequence derives from a woman aged 60-70 years with COVID-19, enrolled during active disease.

The CDR3 spells CASRLRAPGTEAFF. CDR3 in DNA: TGTGCCAGCAGGCTCAGGGCCCCCGGCACTGAAGCTTTCTTT. V gene TRBV2 combines with J gene TRBJ1-1, with D perhaps TRBD1 (5 bases). CDR1 SNHLY and CDR2 FYNNEI come from the germline V gene. V gave up 6 bases and J gave up 4 bases, with 15 bases separating them. The CDR3 runs to 14 residues.